This entry lists 14 T cell receptor beta chains sequenced from one sample in a study of blood T cells in healthy people across ages. The second PCR ran roughly 7 to 12 cycles with a sample-barcoded 5' primer and J-beta primers. From the 5' RACE reads, TCRdb called clonotypes with MiXCR, one entry per CDR3 protein. This table holds some 800,000 distinct CDR3 sequences, approximately 25% found once. A further study also used this sample, focusing on T cells of mothers and their children.

The sequenced material came from blood. These TCRs come from a boy younger than 18 in good health.

Here the CDR3 DNA reads TGTGCCAGCAGTGTGACTAGCGGGAGTGCAGATACGCAGTATTTT. Translated: CASSVTSGSADTQYF. The chain has TRBV11-2 and TRBJ2-3; 12 positions agree with TRBD2. Germline CDR1 SGHAT, CDR2 FQNNGV. The CDR3 contains 15 residues. J was trimmed by 4 bases and V by 6 bases; bases with no gene match: 5.

In its sample, this clonotype was seen a few times. J is TRBJ2-3 and V is TRBV27; 10 bases map to TRBD2. The CDR3 is 14 amino acids. Germline values: CDR1 MNHEY, CDR2 SMNVEV (reference sequence). J lost 6 bases, V lost 3 bases, and 3 bases had no gene match. For the CDR3, the DNA is TGTGCCAGCAGTTTGCTAGCGGGAGTCGATACGCAGTATTTT. It yields the protein CASSLLAGVDTQYF.

As regards this clonotype: A read error may account for a junction end that differs from germline. The J gene is TRBJ2-1, the V gene TRBV4-3; the match to TRBD2 covers 7 bases. This CDR3 region has 17 residues. CDR1 LGHNA and CDR2 YSLEER come from the germline V gene. CDR3: CAGSQDAASGSYNEQFF. CDR3 coding DNA: TGCGCCGGCAGCCAAGATGCGGCTAGCGGTTCCTACAATGAGCAGTTCTTC.

The sample holds a few counts of this clonotype. The chain uses TRBV29-1 and TRBJ2-1; TRBD1 is a possible D gene (6 bases). Germline assignment: CDR1 SQVTM and CDR2 ANQGSEA. The V end was cut by 3 bases, the J end by 5 bases, with 14 bases between. CDR3 length: 14 residues. The CDR3 sequence: CSVEERDTHNEQFF. In DNA form, the CDR3 reads TGCAGCGTTGAGGAGAGGGACACGCACAATGAGCAGTTCTTC.

V gene TRBV9 combines with J gene TRBJ1-2; 9 nucleotides line up with TRBD1. Germline loops: CDR1 SGDLS, CDR2 YYNGEE. The CDR3 is 13 amino acids. With 4 bases clipped from V and 7 bases from J, the junction kept 5 bases outside the gene matches. This chain's CDR3 is CASSLQGARGYTF. For the CDR3, the DNA is TGTGCCAGCAGCCTACAGGGGGCACGTGGCTACACCTTC.

The gene calls are TRBV29-1 and TRBJ2-1; 10 bases are shared with TRBD2. V lost 5 bases, J lost 0 bases, and 4 bases stayed unmatched. Germline CDR1 reads SQVTM; CDR2 reads ANQGSEA. CDR3 length: 15 residues. The CDR3, as DNA: TGCAGCGTTCGTAGACTAGCGGGCTCCTACAATGAGCAGTTCTTC. Translated, it gives CSVRRLAGSYNEQFF.

A few counts support this clonotype. The chain couples TRBV27 to TRBJ2-1; 12 bases are a match to TRBD2. The germline V gene has CDR1 MNHEY and CDR2 SMNVEV (reference sequence). The J segment lost 3 bases and the V segment lost 5 bases, leaving 5 bases of the junction unmatched. The CDR3 is 16 residues long. CDR3 protein: CASSILAGGLYNEQFF. DNA for the CDR3: TGTGCCAGCAGTATCCTAGCGGGGGGGCTCTACAATGAGCAGTTCTTC.

A few counts support this clonotype. This sequence joins TRBV4-1 and TRBJ2-7, with 8 bases lining up with TRBD1. Germline CDR1 and CDR2: MGHRA and YSYEKL. V dropped 6 bases and J dropped 7; count of bases not matched to a gene: 8. This CDR3 has 13 amino acids. This chain's CDR3 is CASRLTGAGEQYF. CDR3 nucleotides: TGCGCCAGCAGACTGACAGGGGCAGGGGAGCAGTACTTC.

This chain links TRBV20-1 with TRBJ2-1, with no clear D. Germline loops: CDR1 DFQATT, CDR2 SNEGSKA (reference sequence). The ends were cut back, 0 bases at V and 0 bases at J, with 6 bases in the middle. The CDR3 spans 14 residues. CDR3 sequence reads: CSARDGFSYNEQFF. As DNA, the CDR3 is TGCAGTGCTAGAGATGGATTCTCCTACAATGAGCAGTTCTTC.

A few counts support this clonotype. The CDR3 loop reads CAISEESGSTYEQYF. For the CDR3, the DNA is TGTGCCATCAGTGAAGAGAGCGGTTCTACCTACGAGCAGTACTTC. The V call is TRBV10-3, the J call TRBJ2-7; possibly TRBD2 for D (5 bases). The CDR3 loop spans 15 amino acids. Trimming removed 3 bases from V and 2 bases from J, with 14 bases in between. Germline lookup yields CDR1 ENHRY and CDR2 SYGVKD.

The V call is TRBV27, the J call TRBJ2-7; no firm D call. This CDR3 has 16 amino acids. Trimming cost V 0 bases and J 1 base, with 13 bases left between them. The germline CDR1 and CDR2 sequences are MNHEY and SMNVEV (reference sequence). The CDR3 nucleotides read TGTGCCAGCAGTTTATCCACGGCCGGGTCATCCTACGAGCAGTACTTC. As protein: CASSLSTAGSSYEQYF.

This clonotype was detected a few times. This chain joins TRBV20-1 and TRBJ2-5; no clear D. The last part of the DNA fits TRBJ2-7 better; the J call may be wrong. Germline-derived CDR1 and CDR2 are DFQATT and SNEGSKA (reference sequence). The CDR3 covers 10 residues. CDR3 sequence reads: CSAREHEQYF. The CDR3 region has the DNA TGCAGTGCTAGAGAGCACGAGCAGTACTTC.

The V gene is TRBV28, the J gene TRBJ1-1, with 10 bases lining up with TRBD1. Per germline, CDR1 MDHEN and CDR2 SYDVKM. CDR3 size: 14 residues. V trimming: 6 bases; J trimming: 1 base; junction bases outside the gene matches: 2. The CDR3 sequence: CASRRQGANTEAFF. The CDR3 nucleotides are TGTGCCAGCAGAAGACAGGGGGCGAACACTGAAGCTTTCTTT.

The chain carries TRBV9 and TRBJ1-6; 9 nucleotides match TRBD1. Germline assignment: CDR1 SGDLS and CDR2 YYNGEE. The V and J ends lost 4 bases and 7 bases, in that order; junction bases with no gene match: 6. This CDR3 has 15 residues. DNA for the CDR3: TGTGCCAGCAGCCCGAGGACAGGGGCGAATTCACCCCTCCACTTT. It translates to CASSPRTGANSPLHF.